These T cell receptor beta chains were read from a single sample in a study of Ad26.COV2.S vaccination and SARS-CoV-2 variants. Sequenced by immunoSEQ multiplex PCR; TCRdb stores in-frame clones only, minus some. The sample shows some 290,000 clones, around four fifths of them seen only once. Sequencing used peripheral blood, obtained in a trial of Ad26.COV2.S vaccine versus placebo. The receptors were sampled from a person between 18 and 59 years old who received the Ad26.COV2.S COVID-19 vaccine or a placebo. The CDR3 runs from the conserved cysteine through the conserved F or W. The D gene is left open where the match is weak. Size is stated for part of the rows, as once, few or many counts, or as a class when the clone is expanded.

>TRBV5-6|-|TRBJ1-5|-|16
TGTGCCAGCAGCTTGAGCTCTGGGACTAGCAATCAGCCCCAGCATTTT
CASSLSSGTSNQPQHF
>TRBV7-3|-|TRBJ2-2|-|15
TGTGCCAGCAGCTTAGGGCTATACAACACCGGGGAGCTGTTTTTT
CASSLGLYNTGELFF
>TRBV27|-|TRBJ2-3|-|17
TGTGCCAGCAGTTTAAAGGGGGGGGGTTTATACACAGATACGCAGTATTTT
CASSLKGGGLYTDTQYF
>TRBV19|-|TRBJ1-1|-|13
TGTGCCAGTAGTAAACCACCGAACACTGAAGCTTTCTTT
CASSKPPNTEAFF
>TRBV18|-|TRBJ2-1|-|12
TGTGCCAGCTCACCCAAGGCGAATGAGCAGTTCTTC
CASSPKANEQFF
>TRBV5-6|-|TRBJ2-7|once|13
TGTGCCAGCAGCCAAATTTACAGGGCCGAGCAGTACTTC
CASSQIYRAEQYF
>TRBV3-1/TRBV3-2|-|TRBJ1-2|-|12
TGTGCCAGCAGCCTTGCCTCGGGTGGCTACACCTTC
CASSLASGGYTF
>TRBV7-2|-|TRBJ1-1|-|13
TGTGCCAGCAGCTTAGACAAATCCACTGAAGCTTTCTTT
CASSLDKSTEAFF
>TRBV2|-|TRBJ1-5|-|12
TGTGCCACCCGAGGGTGGAATCAGCCCCAGCATTTT
CATRGWNQPQHF
>TRBV7-3|-|TRBJ2-1|-|15
TGTGCCAGCAGCTTAACGCAAGGACAAACACATGAGCAGTTCTTC
CASSLTQGQTHEQFF
>TRBV9|-|TRBJ1-2|few|12
TGTGCCAGCAGCGTCGACAGCTATGGCTACACCTTC
CASSVDSYGYTF
>TRBV7-3|-|TRBJ2-2|once|16
TGTGCCAGCAGCCCCCTGCCTTCGGGAGACACCGGGGAGCTGTTTTTT
CASSPLPSGDTGELFF
>TRBV7-2|TRBD1|TRBJ2-5|-|15
TGTGCCAGCAGCTTCTCCGGGACAGGGGAAGAGACCCAGTACTTC
CASSFSGTGEETQYF
>TRBV7-3|-|TRBJ2-3|few|11
TGTGCCAGCGGACAATTAGATACGCAGTATTTT
CASGQLDTQYF
>TRBV9|-|TRBJ2-5|once|15
TGTGCCAGCAGCGTAGCGCTAGGGGGTGGGGAGACCCAGTACTTC
CASSVALGGGETQYF
>TRBV7-2|TRBD1|TRBJ2-7|-|15
TGTGCCAGCAGCTTACGGGGGACAGGGGGTTACGAGCAGTACTTC
CASSLRGTGGYEQYF
>TRBV12-3/TRBV12-4|-|TRBJ1-6|-|13
TGTGCCAGCAGTTTAGCGCGGAATTCACCCCTCCACTTT
CASSLARNSPLHF
>TRBV2|-|TRBJ2-7|-|12
TGTGCCAGCAGCACGACAGGCTACGAGCAGTACTTC
CASSTTGYEQYF
>TRBV28|TRBD1|TRBJ1-5|-|19
TGTGCCAGCAGTTTAAGCCGTGCGGGCAGGGGGTTAAGCAATCAGCCCCAGCATTTT
CASSLSRAGRGLSNQPQHF
>TRBV15|TRBD1|TRBJ1-1|once|17
TGTGCCACCAGCAGAAGGGACAGGGTCTCGATGAACACTGAAGCTTTCTTT
CATSRRDRVSMNTEAFF
>TRBV11-2|-|TRBJ2-2|-|14
TGTGCCAGCAGCCCCCTGGCCCGTATAGGGGAGCTGTTTTTT
CASSPLARIGELFF
>TRBV27|-|TRBJ1-2|-|14
TGTGCCAGCAGTTTAAGGGACGGGTTAGGTGGCTACACCTTC
CASSLRDGLGGYTF
>TRBV24-1|-|TRBJ2-7|-|13
TGTGCCACCAGTGATTTGCTAGGGGCTCAGCAGTACTTC
CATSDLLGAQQYF
>TRBV7-8|-|TRBJ1-6|-|13
TGTGCCAGCAGCTTAGTTGGCAGCGAACCCCTCCACTTT
CASSLVGSEPLHF
>TRBV7-7|TRBD2|TRBJ2-2|-|16
TGTGCTAGCAGCCGGACTAGCGGGGGCGGCGTCGGGGAGCTGTTTTTT
CASSRTSGGGVGELFF
>TRBV2|-|TRBJ1-1|-|15
TGTGCCAGCAGTGAGGAGGGGCGATTGGGCACTGAAGCTTTCTTT
CASSEEGRLGTEAFF
>TRBV15|TRBD2|TRBJ2-3|-|16
TGTGCCACCAGCAGAGGGACTAGCGGGGGGCTGAATACGCAGTATTTT
CATSRGTSGGLNTQYF
>TRBV7-6|-|TRBJ1-6|-|13
TGTGCCAGCAGCAGCAGGGACGATTCACCCCTCCACTTT
CASSSRDDSPLHF